This note documents a single T cell receptor (beta chain) sequence. Controls were healthy donors chosen to match patients in age and sex. These data originate in a study of CD8 T cells in Susac syndrome. Germline loops: CDR1 MNHEY, CDR2 SVGAGI. The CDR3 totals 16 residues. V dropped 0 bases and J dropped 6 bases, with 18 bases sitting between them. The RNA input was roughly 0.45 to 1 ug, and it was reverse transcribed with random hexamers. Across 54 Vbeta and 13 Jbeta, TCR beta CDR3 was amplified with immunoSEQ multiplex PCR. Using its own MiXCR run on the immunoSEQ multiplex PCR reads, TCRdb lists one record per CDR3 protein. The data hold 90,000 to 150,000 distinct CDR3 sequences, with around 90% observed a single time.

The chain recombines TRBV6-5 with TRBJ2-7, with a possible D match to TRBD2 (7 bases). The origin of this receptor is a human donor in good health. What was sequenced was CD8+ T cells from PBMCs. The CDR3 region is CASSYSISQGGREQYF. CDR3 DNA: TGTGCCAGCAGTTACTCGATATCACAGGGAGGGCGCGAGCAGTACTTC.